The 15 T cell receptor beta chains presented below share a single source sample, sequenced in a study of technical replicates of blood from a few donors (dated by TCRdb to about 2017). Preparation of the library involved the immunoSEQ multiplex PCR assay. TCRdb carries this immuneACCESS record with in-frame sequences only. Its versions omit some clonotypes, under half of them owing to an unresolved V gene in the studies checked, with the rest unexplained. This sample lists roughly 62,000 clones; about nine tenths were detected once. The ten largest clones capture 4.8% of the sample. The specimen was PBMCs. All receptors come from a human donor in good health. Some clones in this sample may be carry-over from other donors' samples.

This chain uses TRBV2 with TRBJ2-1; TRBD1 is a possible D gene (5 bases). The CDR3 sequence is 11 residues long. V was trimmed by 4 bases and J by 7 bases, leaving 5 bases between them. Germline CDR1 SNHLY, CDR2 FYNNEI. As DNA, the CDR3 is TGTGCCAGCAGTGGACAGAATGAGCAGTTCTTC. Protein sequence: CASSGQNEQFF.

The chain employs TRBV28 and TRBJ1-5, with a tentative D call TRBD1 (6 bases). The CDR3 has 15 amino acids. Germline V lookup: CDR1 MDHEN, CDR2 SYDVKM. V shed 6 bases and J shed 1 base, with 13 bases lying between them. CDR3 loop: CASRTQGVSNQPQHF. The CDR3 nucleotides are TGTGCCAGCAGGACACAGGGTGTAAGCAATCAGCCCCAGCATTTT.

The chain couples TRBV18 to TRBJ2-3; no firm D call. Germline V gene data show CDR1 as KGHSH and CDR2 as LQKENI. The CDR3 runs 13 residues. With 4 bases removed from V and 1 base from J, the gap between germline ends came to 6 bases. The CDR3 DNA reads TGTGCCAGCTCACTTCCCGGCACAGATACGCAGTATTTT. Its translation: CASSLPGTDTQYF. The full variable domain, its missing parts supplied by reference TRBV18 and TRBJ2-3, is NAGVMQNPRHLVRRRGQEARLRCSPMKGHSHVYWYRQLPEEGLKFMVYLQKENIIDESGMPKERFSAEFPKEGPSILRIQQVVRGDSAAYFCASSLPGTDTQYFGPGTRLTVL.

This clone was seen only once. The J gene is TRBJ2-1, the V gene TRBV2, with 14 nucleotides matching TRBD2. The CDR3 has 17 amino acids. Losses at the gene ends were 7 bases for V and 6 bases for J; bases not matched to a gene: 11. Germline loops: CDR1 SNHLY, CDR2 FYNNEI. The CDR3 DNA is TGTGCCAGCACCCGACTTGGGGGACTAGCGGGAGTCAATGAGCAGTTCTTC. Its protein is CASTRLGGLAGVNEQFF.

The rearrangement links TRBV2 to TRBJ1-2; TRBD1 matches 7 bases. Trimming at V came to 5 bases and at J to 2 bases, leaving 2 bases not matched to a gene. CDR3 size: 13 residues. Germline CDR1 SNHLY, CDR2 FYNNEI. For the CDR3, the DNA is TGTGCCAGCAGTCTACAGGGGAACTATGGCTACACCTTC. This encodes CASSLQGNYGYTF.

The chain recombines TRBV7-2 with TRBJ2-5; D is perhaps TRBD2 (6 bases). Trimming took off 1 base at V and 1 base at J, with 10 bases between the two ends. Germline CDR1 SGHTA, CDR2 FQGNSA. This CDR3 is 15 amino acids long. In nucleotides, the CDR3 is TGTGCCAGCAGCTTAGGCTTAGCGGTCCAAGAGACCCAGTACTTC. Translating it yields CASSLGLAVQETQYF. Filled out from reference TRBV7-2 and TRBJ2-5, the complete variable domain reads GAGVSQSPSNKVTEKGKDVELRCDPISGHTALYWYRQSLGQGLEFLIYFQGNSAPDKSGLPSDRFSAERTGGSVSTLTIQRTQQEDSAVYLCASSLGLAVQETQYFGPGTRLLVL.

This clone has only a few counts. The rearrangement joins TRBV19 to TRBJ1-2; 8 bases are a match to TRBD1. The CDR3 sequence is 14 residues long. Germline-derived CDR1 and CDR2 are LNHDA and SQIVND (reference sequence). V lost 3 bases, J lost 1 base, and 1 base stayed unmatched. Written as DNA, the CDR3 is TGTGCCAGTAGTATGGGACAGGTTAACTATGGCTACACCTTC. Residues: CASSMGQVNYGYTF.

This chain joins TRBV11-2 and TRBJ1-1, with TRBD1 as a possible D gene (6 bases). From germline, CDR1 is SGHAT and CDR2 FQNNGV. The CDR3 length is 13 residues. V was cut by 4 bases and J by 5 bases, with 11 bases left in between. CDR3: CASSYRVQTEAFF. The CDR3 DNA follows: TGTGCCAGCAGCTACAGGGTCCAAACTGAAGCTTTCTTT.

The V and J genes are TRBV16 and TRBJ1-2; 11 bases are a match to TRBD1. The V segment lost 1 base and the J segment 0 bases; nucleotides outside the gene matches: 4. CDR3 size: 17 residues. The V gene's germline CDR1 is KGHSY and CDR2 FQNENV. In DNA, the CDR3 is TGTGCCAGCAGCCAATTCGGGACAGGGGGAGCTAACTATGGCTACACCTTC. It translates to CASSQFGTGGANYGYTF.

The V and J genes are TRBV5-1 and TRBJ2-3; D perhaps matches TRBD1 (5 bases). Trimming shortened V by 4 bases and J by 11 bases, and 26 bases separated the two germline ends. The germline gives CDR1 SGHRS, CDR2 YFSETQ. This CDR3 comprises 16 residues. The CDR3 reads CASSALDRWANRKQYF. CDR3 coding DNA: TGCGCCAGCAGCGCTCTCGACAGATGGGCCAACCGTAAGCAGTATTTT.

The chain couples TRBV15 to TRBJ1-1; D is unclear. Germline V gene lookup returns CDR1 LNHNV and CDR2 YYDKDF (reference sequence). Trimming removed 4 bases at V and 1 base at J, with 10 bases between. CDR3 size: 14 residues. The CDR3 loop is CATSTSTENTEAFF. CDR3 bases: TGTGCCACCAGCACGTCCACAGAGAACACTGAAGCTTTCTTT.

The chain combines TRBV4-1 with TRBJ1-2; the match to TRBD1 covers 9 bases. V dropped 3 bases and J dropped 8; count of bases not matched to a gene: 7. The CDR3 totals 14 residues. Germline CDR1 reads MGHRA; CDR2 reads YSYEKL. CDR3 loop: CASSQEGTGRGYTF. For the CDR3, the DNA is TGCGCCAGCAGCCAGGAGGGGACAGGGCGCGGCTACACCTTC.

The V and J genes are TRBV7-9 and TRBJ1-1; D possibly corresponds to TRBD1 (5 bases). The CDR3 contains 14 residues. Looked up from germline, CDR1 is SEHNR and CDR2 is FQNEAQ (reference sequence). V shed 8 bases and J shed 5 bases, with 18 bases lying between them. As DNA, the CDR3 is TGTGCCAGCCGGTGGCCCGGGGGACGGACTGAAGCTTTCTTT. It is translated as CASRWPGGRTEAFF. Full variable domain (remainder filled in from reference TRBV7-9 and TRBJ1-1): DTGVSQNPRHKITKRGQNVTFRCDPISEHNRLYWYRQTLGQGPEFLTYFQNEAQLEKSRLLSDRFSAERPKGSFSTLEIQRTEQGDSAMYLCASRWPGGRTEAFFGQGTRLTVV.

The chain links TRBV7-7 to TRBJ2-1, with a tentative D call TRBD2 (5 bases). Germline V gene sequence: CDR1 SSHAT, CDR2 FNYEAQ (reference sequence). The CDR3 is made up of 15 amino acids. Trimming removed 4 bases from V and 2 bases from J, with 12 bases in between. The CDR3 is CASSSTSGAYNEQFF. CDR3 nucleotides: TGTGCCAGCAGCTCAACCAGCGGAGCCTACAATGAGCAGTTCTTC.

This rearrangement joins TRBV18 to TRBJ2-1; TRBD2 aligns across 12 bases. The CDR3 is 17 residues long. Germline CDR1 is KGHSH and CDR2 is LQKENI. The V and J ends lost 0 bases and 10 bases, in that order; junction bases with no gene match: 10. CDR3 amino acids: CASSPPILAGGPVEQFF. The DNA for the CDR3 is TGTGCCAGCTCACCACCGATCCTAGCGGGAGGGCCGGTAGAGCAGTTCTTC.